These 4 T cell receptor beta chains originate from one sample sequenced in a study of T cells after yellow fever vaccination. A single record per CDR3 protein comes from TCRdb applying MiXCR to the 5' RACE reads. The sample includes about 630,000 distinct CDR3 sequences, more than 9% of them seen just once. The sample here was PBMCs, taken on the day of the yellow fever booster vaccination. The source is a man aged 25-45 years who received the YFV17D yellow fever vaccine.

The V call is TRBV21-1, the J call TRBJ2-5; the DNA was not used to check the table's D call, TRBD1. TRBV21-1 is a pseudogene locus. The CDR3 loop spans 15 amino acids. The CDR3 DNA reads TGTGCCAGCAGCAAAAGCTCAGGGTCTTATGAGACCCAGTACTTC. This encodes CASSKSSGSYETQYF.

This rearrangement joins TRBV5-6 to TRBJ2-7; 11 positions match TRBD2. V shed 0 bases, J shed 6 bases, and the junction held 8 bases outside the gene matches. The CDR3 covers 16 residues. Germline lookup yields CDR1 SGHDT and CDR2 YYEEEE. The CDR3 loop is CASSLGVNLAGGEQYF. The CDR3 region has the DNA TGTGCCAGCAGCTTGGGGGTCAACCTAGCGGGAGGCGAGCAGTACTTC.

In its sample, this clonotype was seen a few times. The chain employs TRBV5-1 and TRBJ2-3; 7 nucleotides align to TRBD2. CDR3 length: 15 amino acids. Germline loops: CDR1 SGHRS, CDR2 YFSETQ. V was pared by 5 bases and J by 0 bases, with 6 bases of the junction left unmatched. The CDR3 nucleotides read TGCGCCAGCAGGGGAAGCGGGGCCAGCACAGATACGCAGTATTTT. Protein product: CASRGSGASTDTQYF.

This clonotype was recorded a few times. The chain employs TRBV6-6 and TRBJ1-2, with TRBD1 as a possible D gene (6 bases). The CDR3 loop spans 12 amino acids. The germline gives CDR1 MNHNY, CDR2 SVGAGI (reference sequence). The germline V and J ends were trimmed by 4 bases and 8 bases, with 11 bases remaining between them. The CDR3 DNA is TGTGCCAGCAGTTGGGGGCAGGGAGGCTACACCTTC. As protein: CASSWGQGGYTF.